These T cell receptor beta chains were read from a single sample in a study of blood T cell repertoires in COVID-19. Sequenced by immunoSEQ multiplex PCR; TCRdb stores in-frame clones only, minus some. The sample lists about 410,000 clones, 89% occurring once. Source material: peripheral blood. The receptor set was obtained from a woman between 40 and 50 years old with COVID-19, enrolled during active disease. Both conserved end residues are part of each CDR3. The order of the fields is J gene, clone size, V gene, D gene, CDR3 protein, CDR3 DNA. A D gene is named only where the DNA matches it firmly. The size field is filled for only some rows; it gives once, few, many or a size class.

TRBJ1-5	NA	TRBV14	TRBD1	CASSSGQGNQPQHF	TGTGCCAGCAGCTCCGGACAGGGTAACCAGCCCCAGCATTTT
TRBJ2-1	once	TRBV19	NA	CASSIGGTLDEQFF	TGTGCCAGTAGTATTGGCGGGACGCTTGATGAGCAGTTCTTC
TRBJ1-1	NA	TRBV7-8	NA	CASSDTGKSNTEAFF	TGTGCCAGCAGCGATACAGGGAAATCAAACACTGAAGCTTTCTTT
TRBJ1-3	NA	TRBV5-1	NA	CASSLAVGAGNTIYF	TGCGCCAGCAGCTTGGCCGTAGGGGCTGGAAACACCATATATTTT
TRBJ1-5	NA	TRBV5-4	NA	CASSCLHF	TGTGCCAGCAGCTGTCTACATTTT
TRBJ1-1	NA	TRBV28	NA	CASSLNRPEAFF	TGTGCCAGCAGTCTGAACAGGCCCGAAGCTTTCTTT
TRBJ2-5	NA	TRBV11-2	TRBD1	CASSRTGGETQYF	TGTGCCAGCAGCCGGACAGGGGGCGAGACCCAGTACTTC
TRBJ1-5	once	TRBV15	NA	CATSRVRGEFWPQHF	TGTGCCACCAGCAGAGTCCGGGGTGAATTTTGGCCCCAGCATTTT
TRBJ1-6	NA	TRBV28	TRBD1	CASRPGQAPSPLHF	TGTGCCAGCAGACCTGGACAGGCCCCTTCACCCCTCCACTTT
TRBJ1-6	NA	TRBV30	NA	CAWQIGANSPLHF	TGTGCCTGGCAGATTGGGGCGAATTCACCCCTCCACTTT
TRBJ2-7	NA	TRBV7-8	TRBD2	CASSLLVAGGSYEQYF	TGTGCCAGCAGCCTCCTGGTAGCGGGGGGCTCCTACGAGCAGTACTTC
TRBJ1-1	NA	TRBV3-1/TRBV3-2	TRBD1	CASSPGTGRTEAFF	TGTGCCAGCAGCCCAGGGACAGGGAGGACTGAAGCTTTCTTT
TRBJ2-7	NA	TRBV2	NA	CASSSDSYEQYF	TGTGCCAGCAGCTCGGACAGCTACGAGCAGTACTTC
TRBJ1-1	NA	TRBV5-6	NA	CASSHPAWGAEAFF	TGTGCCAGCAGCCATCCCGCCTGGGGGGCTGAAGCTTTCTTT
TRBJ1-3	few	TRBV28	TRBD1	CASRAGQGGNTIYF	TGTGCCAGCAGGGCGGGACAGGGTGGAAACACCATATATTTT
TRBJ2-1	NA	TRBV9	TRBD2	CASSVRPSGGLSYNEQFF	TGTGCCAGCAGCGTACGGCCTAGCGGGGGTCTCTCCTACAATGAGCAGTTCTTC
TRBJ1-2	NA	TRBV5-1	TRBD1	CASSLFRQGTNGYTF	TGCGCCAGCAGCTTGTTTCGACAGGGGACGAATGGCTACACCTTC
TRBJ1-3	NA	TRBV7-2	TRBD1	CASSRDSFPGNTIYF	TGTGCCAGCAGCCGGGACAGCTTTCCCGGAAACACCATATATTTT
TRBJ1-2	NA	TRBV7-9	NA	CASSLGANNYGYTF	TGTGCCAGCAGCTTAGGGGCAAACAACTATGGCTACACCTTC
TRBJ1-1	NA	TRBV9	NA	CASSLLGTGNTEAFF	TGTGCCAGCAGCCTCCTCGGTACAGGGAATACTGAAGCTTTCTTT
TRBJ2-3	NA	TRBV2	TRBD2	CASSVFGLAASTDTQYF	TGTGCCAGCAGTGTTTTCGGACTAGCAGCTAGCACAGATACGCAGTATTTT
TRBJ2-7	NA	TRBV19	TRBD2	CASSMSPSGTYEQYF	TGTGCCAGTAGTATGTCCCCTAGCGGAACCTACGAGCAGTACTTC
TRBJ1-4	few	TRBV4-2	NA	CASSQDRGEGNEKLFF	TGTGCCAGCAGCCAAGATAGGGGGGAGGGTAATGAAAAACTGTTTTTT
TRBJ1-6	NA	TRBV7-2	TRBD1	CASSLASGQGGSPLHF	TGTGCCAGCAGCTTAGCGTCGGGACAGGGAGGGTCACCCCTCCACTTT
TRBJ1-1	NA	TRBV28	NA	CASSLVGARSASTEAFF	TGTGCCAGCAGTTTGGTGGGAGCACGGAGTGCGAGCACTGAAGCTTTCTTT
TRBJ1-1	NA	TRBV4-3	TRBD1	CASSQDLGQGREAFF	TGCGCCAGCAGCCAAGATCTAGGACAGGGGAGGGAAGCTTTCTTT
TRBJ1-4	NA	TRBV7-9	NA	CASSRPGPSDNGNEKLFF	TGTGCCAGCAGCCGTCCCGGCCCAAGTGACAACGGTAATGAAAAACTGTTTTTT
TRBJ1-4	NA	TRBV4-2	NA	CASSQETGLREKLFF	TGTGCCAGCAGCCAAGAAACTGGACTGCGTGAAAAACTGTTTTTT
TRBJ1-2	NA	TRBV2	NA	CASSDLTTGLRYTF	TGTGCCAGCAGTGATCTCACGACAGGACTCCGCTACACCTTC
TRBJ1-2	NA	TRBV28	NA	CASSAGLYGYTF	TGTGCCAGCAGTGCGGGACTTTATGGCTACACCTTC